This T cell receptor (beta chain) was sequenced for a study of T cells in Graves' hyperthyroidism and ophthalmopathy (dated by TCRdb to about 2019). In the study overall: Peripheral blood samples were taken at initial diagnosis, before any treatment was given. An independent validation cohort of about 20 hyperthyroidism patients and 15 or so patients who later progressed to ophthalmopathy tested prospective prediction of ophthalmopathy. After blood sampling, hyperthyroidism patients were treated with methimazole at a starting dose of 30 mg daily, and ophthalmopathy patients were treated with high-dose intravenous methylprednisolone. The paper reports TCR Vbeta CDR3 sequencing of 130 to 150 peripheral blood samples: under 45 ophthalmopathy, about 75 hyperthyroidism and approximately 17 progressor patients. To identify TCR V-J signatures that set the groups apart, the researchers used a discovery cohort of roughly 100 patients, made up of roughly 40 with Graves' ophthalmopathy and 55 to 65 with stable Graves' hyperthyroidism. The roughly 91 discovery patients were randomly divided into training and test sets at a 7:3 ratio. In addition, the study compared T-cell repertoires in thyroid tissue and in blood from several Graves' hyperthyroidism patients. Results and caveats for the whole study, not just this receptor: A 13 V-J signature model separated ophthalmopathy from stable hyperthyroidism, with around 91% sensitivity and roughly 84% specificity in cross-validation and 80%/75% in testing. Most expanded thyroid clonotypes (frequency above 0.001) were also found in blood, which suggests that blood repertoires may mirror thyroid immune responses. No statistical method was used to set the sample size in advance, and investigators knew the group allocation. In validation, progression to ophthalmopathy was predicted by the model with 65% to 71% sensitivity and roughly 76% specificity, a median of about 6 months before onset.

This clonotype has just a few counts. No antigen is known for it. Nothing much larger sits one base from this clone, and base qualities are not available. CDR1 and CDR2 were assigned from the germline V gene as MGHRA and YSYEKL. V is cut by 0 bases and J by 6 bases, and the space between the germline ends is 0 bases. The CDR3 measures 12 amino acids from cysteine to phenylalanine. This entry keeps only the CDR3 DNA: 36 bases, framed from base 1. TCR beta CDR3 regions were amplified from RNA transcripts. The TCR CDR3 was subjected to a first round of RT-PCR using the HTBI primer set and the Qiagen OneStep RT-PCR kit. Libraries were constructed in a second round of multiplex PCR, after which size selection and purification were performed. Libraries were sequenced paired-end with 100 bp reads on an Illumina HiSeq2000. For the original study's pipeline: Raw data were processed with SOAPnuke, discarding reads with adapters, uncalled bases, mean Phred below 15, or no exact constant-primer or identifier match. COPE v1.2.5 was used to merge the high-quality paired reads, and each unique nucleotide sequence was defined as a clonotype. MiTCR v1.1 was used to align the clonotypes against IMGT TRBV, TRBD and TRBJ reference segments. Analysis was restricted to V-J combinations with a frequency above 0.0001, which covered 99.2% of repertoires. The TCS score was defined as F50 (clonal expansion) divided by E x V (chaos), with BLOSUM62-based TCRdist calculated between CDR3 peptides within each V-J. Welch's t-statistics and random forest reduced approximately 520 V-J features to 10 to 15, which were used in a naive Bayes classifier (R e1071). TCRdb's own reprocessing of the public reads used fastp at Q25 and MiXCR and kept productive beta chains. Identical CDR3 protein sequences are pooled into one entry, listed with their most common genes and DNA. TCRdb, rather than the study authors, made the V and J calls. Across this sample there are almost 600,000 distinct CDR3 sequences, with approximately 15% seen only once. The top ten clonotypes cover roughly 6.2% of the sample.

Hyperthyroidism patients were newly diagnosed, had a disease duration of under 2 months, and were aged 18 to 65 years. The study excluded patients with uncontrolled infections, other autoimmune diseases, pregnancy or lactation. Diagnoses relied on clinical symptoms, serum thyroxine and TRAb, thyroid ultrasound and orbital computed tomography. Blood from progressor patients was drawn when they were first diagnosed with hyperthyroidism, before any ophthalmopathy symptoms appeared. Ficoll-Paque density gradient centrifugation was used to isolate PBMCs from about 10 ml of fresh peripheral blood. Progressor patients were first diagnosed with Graves' hyperthyroidism and then developed ophthalmopathy during follow-up. Total RNA was extracted with Trizol reagent, and quality was checked on an Agilent 2100 Bioanalyzer.

The chain links TRBV4-1 with TRBJ1-6; the D gene remains uncertain. The sample consisted of blood. This receptor was taken from a woman aged 30 to 39 with Graves' hyperthyroidism that later progressed to Graves' ophthalmopathy. The nucleotide sequence reads as follows: TGCGCCAGCAGCCAAGATAATTCACCCCTCCACTTT. It codes for CASSQDNSPLHF.